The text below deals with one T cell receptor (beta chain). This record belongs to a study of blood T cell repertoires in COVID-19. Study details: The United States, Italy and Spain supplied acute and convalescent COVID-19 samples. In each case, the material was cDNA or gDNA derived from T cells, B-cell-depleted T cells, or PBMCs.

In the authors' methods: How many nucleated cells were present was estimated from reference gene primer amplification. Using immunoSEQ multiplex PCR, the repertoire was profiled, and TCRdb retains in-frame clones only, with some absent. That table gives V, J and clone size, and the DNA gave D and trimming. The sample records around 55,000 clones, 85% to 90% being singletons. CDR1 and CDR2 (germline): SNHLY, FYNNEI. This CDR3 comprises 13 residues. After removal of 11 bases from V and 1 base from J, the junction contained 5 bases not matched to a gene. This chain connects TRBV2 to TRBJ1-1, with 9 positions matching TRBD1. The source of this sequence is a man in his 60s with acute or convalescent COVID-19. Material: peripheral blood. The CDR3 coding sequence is TGTGCCGGATTGGACAGGGGGAACACTGAAGCTTTCTTT. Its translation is CAGLDRGNTEAFF.